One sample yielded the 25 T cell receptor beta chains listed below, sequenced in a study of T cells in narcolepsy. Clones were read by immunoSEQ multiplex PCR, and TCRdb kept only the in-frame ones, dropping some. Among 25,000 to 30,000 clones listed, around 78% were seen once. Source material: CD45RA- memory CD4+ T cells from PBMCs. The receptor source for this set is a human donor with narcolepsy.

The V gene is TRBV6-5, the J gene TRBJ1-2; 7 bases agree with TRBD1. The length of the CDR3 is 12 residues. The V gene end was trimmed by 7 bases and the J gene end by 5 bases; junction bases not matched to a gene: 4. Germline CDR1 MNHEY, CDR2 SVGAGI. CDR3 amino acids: CASTPGQYGYTF. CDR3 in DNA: TGTGCCAGCACCCCGGGACAGTATGGCTACACCTTC.

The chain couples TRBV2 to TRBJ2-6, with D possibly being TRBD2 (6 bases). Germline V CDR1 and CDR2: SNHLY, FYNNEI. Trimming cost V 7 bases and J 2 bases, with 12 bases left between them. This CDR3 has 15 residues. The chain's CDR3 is CASTAREAGANVLTF. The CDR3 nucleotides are TGTGCCAGCACCGCGAGGGAGGCTGGGGCCAACGTCCTGACTTTC. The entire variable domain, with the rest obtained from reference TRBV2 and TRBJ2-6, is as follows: EPEVTQTPSHQVTQMGQEVILRCVPISNHLYFYWYRQILGQKVEFLVSFYNNEISEKSEIFDDQFSVERPDGSNFTLKIRSTKLEDSAMYFCASTAREAGANVLTFGAGSRLTVL.

The CDR3 protein is CASSRTQGAGGYTF. CDR3 coding DNA: TGTGCCAGCAGTCGTACACAGGGGGCGGGGGGCTACACCTTC. The gene calls are TRBV6-6 and TRBJ1-2, with 9 bases aligning to TRBD1. The CDR3 is 14 residues long. CDR1 and CDR2 from the germline V gene are MNHNY and SVGAGI (reference sequence). V was pared by 5 bases and J by 8 bases, with 9 bases of the junction left unmatched.

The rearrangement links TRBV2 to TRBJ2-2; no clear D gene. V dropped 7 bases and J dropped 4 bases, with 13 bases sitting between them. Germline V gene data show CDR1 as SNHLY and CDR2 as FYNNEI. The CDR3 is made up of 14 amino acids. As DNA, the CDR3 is TGTGCCAGCACCAAAGACCCTTTCACCGGGGAGCTGTTTTTT. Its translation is CASTKDPFTGELFF.

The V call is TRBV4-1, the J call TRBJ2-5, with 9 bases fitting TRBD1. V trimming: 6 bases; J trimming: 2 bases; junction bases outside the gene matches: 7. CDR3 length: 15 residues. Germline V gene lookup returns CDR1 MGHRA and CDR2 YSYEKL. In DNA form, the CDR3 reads TGCGCCAGCAGACCGGGACAGGGATGGCAAGAGACCCAGTACTTC. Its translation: CASRPGQGWQETQYF.

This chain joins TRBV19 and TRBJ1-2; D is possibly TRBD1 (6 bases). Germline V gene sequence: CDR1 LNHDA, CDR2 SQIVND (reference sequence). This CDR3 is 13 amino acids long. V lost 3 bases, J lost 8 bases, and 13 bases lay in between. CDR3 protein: CASSIFYRDGYTF. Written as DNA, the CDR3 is TGTGCCAGTAGTATCTTTTACAGGGACGGCTACACCTTC.

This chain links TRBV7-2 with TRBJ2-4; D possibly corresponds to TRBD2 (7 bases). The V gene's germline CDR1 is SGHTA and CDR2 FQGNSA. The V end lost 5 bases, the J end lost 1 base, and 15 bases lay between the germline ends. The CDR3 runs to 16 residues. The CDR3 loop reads CASSPRGGGAKNIQYF. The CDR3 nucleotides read TGTGCCAGCAGCCCCCGGGGAGGGGGGGCCAAAAACATTCAGTACTTC.

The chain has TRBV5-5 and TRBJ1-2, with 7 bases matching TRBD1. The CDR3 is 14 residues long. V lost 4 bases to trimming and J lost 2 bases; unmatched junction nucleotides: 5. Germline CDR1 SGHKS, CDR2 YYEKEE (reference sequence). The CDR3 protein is CASSPGQVNYGYTF. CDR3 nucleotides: TGTGCCAGCAGCCCCGGACAGGTGAACTATGGCTACACCTTC.

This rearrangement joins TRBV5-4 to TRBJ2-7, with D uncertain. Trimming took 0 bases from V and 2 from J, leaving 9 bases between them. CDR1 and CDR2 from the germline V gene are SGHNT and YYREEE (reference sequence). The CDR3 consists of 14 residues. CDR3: CASSLADGTYEQYF. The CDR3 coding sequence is TGTGCCAGCAGCTTGGCCGACGGTACCTACGAGCAGTACTTC.

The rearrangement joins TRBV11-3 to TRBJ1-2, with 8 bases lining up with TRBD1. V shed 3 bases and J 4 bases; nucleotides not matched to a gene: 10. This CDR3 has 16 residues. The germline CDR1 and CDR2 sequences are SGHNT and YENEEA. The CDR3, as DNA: TGTGCCAGCAGCTTGGGGCAGGGGGCTTCTGTCTATGGCTACACCTTC. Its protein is CASSLGQGASVYGYTF. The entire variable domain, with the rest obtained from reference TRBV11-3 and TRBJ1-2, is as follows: EAGVVQSPRYKIIEKKQPVAFWCNPISGHNTLYWYLQNLGQGPELLIRYENEEAVDDSQLPKDRFSAERLKGVDSTLKIQPAELGDSAVYLCASSLGQGASVYGYTFGSGTRLTVV.

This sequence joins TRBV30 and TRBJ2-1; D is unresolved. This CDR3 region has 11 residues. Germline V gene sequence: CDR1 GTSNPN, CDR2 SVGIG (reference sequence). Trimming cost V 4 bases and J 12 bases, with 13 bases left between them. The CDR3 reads CAWTHKVGQFF. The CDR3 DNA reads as TGTGCCTGGACCCACAAGGTTGGGCAGTTCTTC.

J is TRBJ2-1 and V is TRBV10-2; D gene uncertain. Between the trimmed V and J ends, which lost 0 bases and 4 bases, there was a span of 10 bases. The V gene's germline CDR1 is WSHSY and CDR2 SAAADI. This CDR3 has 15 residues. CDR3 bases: TGCGCCAGCAGTGAGTCAAGGAGTTGGTACAATGAGCAGTTCTTC. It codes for CASSESRSWYNEQFF.

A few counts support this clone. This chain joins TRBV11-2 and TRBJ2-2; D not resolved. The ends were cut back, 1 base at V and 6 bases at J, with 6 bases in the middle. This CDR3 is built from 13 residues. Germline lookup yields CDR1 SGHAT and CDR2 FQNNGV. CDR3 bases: TGTGCCAGCAGCTTAGCTAGGGCCGGGGAGCTGTTTTTT. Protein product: CASSLARAGELFF.

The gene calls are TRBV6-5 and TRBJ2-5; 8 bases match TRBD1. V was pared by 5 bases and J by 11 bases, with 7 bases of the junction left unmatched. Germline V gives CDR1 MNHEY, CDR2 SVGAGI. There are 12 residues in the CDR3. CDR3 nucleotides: TGTGCCAGCAGTCTCTCAGGGGGCAAGCAGTACTTC. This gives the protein CASSLSGGKQYF.

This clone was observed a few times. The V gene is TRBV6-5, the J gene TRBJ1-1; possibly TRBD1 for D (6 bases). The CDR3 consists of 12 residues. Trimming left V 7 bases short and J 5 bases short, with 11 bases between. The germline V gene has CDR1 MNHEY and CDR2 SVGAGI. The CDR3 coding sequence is TGTGCCAGCACTGGGGGCAGGACTGAAGCTTTCTTT. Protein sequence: CASTGGRTEAFF.

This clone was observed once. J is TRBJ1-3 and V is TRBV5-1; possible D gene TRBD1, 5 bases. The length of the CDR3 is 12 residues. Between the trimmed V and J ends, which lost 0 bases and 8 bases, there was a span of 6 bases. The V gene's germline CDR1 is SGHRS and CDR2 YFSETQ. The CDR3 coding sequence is TGCGCCAGCAGCTTGGACAGGTACACCATATATTTT. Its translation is CASSLDRYTIYF.

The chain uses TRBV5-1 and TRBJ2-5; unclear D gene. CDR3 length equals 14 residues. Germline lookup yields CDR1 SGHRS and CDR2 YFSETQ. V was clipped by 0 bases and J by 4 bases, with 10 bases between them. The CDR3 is CASSLESSRETQYF. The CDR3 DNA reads TGCGCCAGCAGCTTGGAATCAAGCCGAGAGACCCAGTACTTC.

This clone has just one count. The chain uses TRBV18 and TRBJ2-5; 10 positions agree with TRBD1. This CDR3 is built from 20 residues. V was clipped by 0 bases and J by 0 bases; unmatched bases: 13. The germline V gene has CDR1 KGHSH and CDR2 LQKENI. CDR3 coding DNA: TGTGCCAGCTCACCACCATACAACTCCCGGGGACAGGGGTACCAAGAGACCCAGTACTTC. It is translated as CASSPPYNSRGQGYQETQYF.

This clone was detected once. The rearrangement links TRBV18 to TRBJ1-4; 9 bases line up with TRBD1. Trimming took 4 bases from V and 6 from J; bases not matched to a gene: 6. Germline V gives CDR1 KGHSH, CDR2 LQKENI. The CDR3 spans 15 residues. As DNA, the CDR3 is TGTGCCAGCTCACTTCACAGGGGGCGTGATGAAAAACTGTTTTTT. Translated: CASSLHRGRDEKLFF. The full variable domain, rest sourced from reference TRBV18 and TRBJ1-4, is NAGVMQNPRHLVRRRGQEARLRCSPMKGHSHVYWYRQLPEEGLKFMVYLQKENIIDESGMPKERFSAEFPKEGPSILRIQQVVRGDSAAYFCASSLHRGRDEKLFFGSGTQLSVL.

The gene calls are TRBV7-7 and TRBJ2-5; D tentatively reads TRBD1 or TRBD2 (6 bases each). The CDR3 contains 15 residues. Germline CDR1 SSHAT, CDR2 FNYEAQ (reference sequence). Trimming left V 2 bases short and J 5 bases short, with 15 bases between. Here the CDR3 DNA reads TGTGCCAGCAGCTTATCTATGGGGGGCCAGGAGACCCAGTACTTC. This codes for CASSLSMGGQETQYF.

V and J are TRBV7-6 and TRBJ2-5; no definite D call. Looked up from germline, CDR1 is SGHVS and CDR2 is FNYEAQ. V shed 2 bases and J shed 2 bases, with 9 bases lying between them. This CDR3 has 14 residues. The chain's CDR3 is CASSLLVNQETQYF. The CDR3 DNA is TGTGCCAGCAGCTTACTTGTGAATCAAGAGACCCAGTACTTC.

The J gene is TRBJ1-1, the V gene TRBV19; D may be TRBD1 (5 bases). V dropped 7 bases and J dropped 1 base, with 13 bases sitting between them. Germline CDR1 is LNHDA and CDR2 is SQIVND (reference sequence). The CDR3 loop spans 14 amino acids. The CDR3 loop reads CASIGARPNTEAFF. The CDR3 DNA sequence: TGTGCCAGTATTGGGGCCCGCCCGAACACTGAAGCTTTCTTT.

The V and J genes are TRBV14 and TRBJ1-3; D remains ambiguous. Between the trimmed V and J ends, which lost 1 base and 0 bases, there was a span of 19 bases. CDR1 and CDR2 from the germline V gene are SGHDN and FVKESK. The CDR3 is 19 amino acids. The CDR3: CASSQGIRRGLNSGNTIYF. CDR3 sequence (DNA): TGTGCCAGCAGCCAAGGGATTCGTCGGGGTCTGAACTCTGGAAACACCATATATTTT.

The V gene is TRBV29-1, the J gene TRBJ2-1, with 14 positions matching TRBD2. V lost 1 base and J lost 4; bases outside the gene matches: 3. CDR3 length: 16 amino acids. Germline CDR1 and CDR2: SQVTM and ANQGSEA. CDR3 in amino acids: CSVEGTSGGIYNEQFF. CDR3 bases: TGCAGCGTTGAAGGGACTAGCGGGGGGATTTACAATGAGCAGTTCTTC.

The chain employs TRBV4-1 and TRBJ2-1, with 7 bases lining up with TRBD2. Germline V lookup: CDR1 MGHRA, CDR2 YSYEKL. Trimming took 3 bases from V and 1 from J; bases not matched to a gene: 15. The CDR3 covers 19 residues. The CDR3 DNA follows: TGCGCCAGCAGCCAGCTCCGGGGAGGGGCTCAAAAATCCTACAATGAGCAGTTCTTC. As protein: CASSQLRGGAQKSYNEQFF.